The entry below gives a single T cell receptor beta chain sequence along with its context. Antigen specificity is unknown. CDR1 and CDR2 (germline): SQVTM, ANQGSEA. The CDR3 extends over 16 amino acids. V lost 6 bases and J lost 5; bases outside the gene matches: 13. This entry belongs to a study of T-cell memory formation after mild COVID-19. General study results and limits: Clones that contracted from day 15 to 85 had balanced CD4/CD8; later expanders were CD4+ biased. For second-wave clones that peaked at day 37, SARS-CoV-2 specificity went unverified.

cDNA libraries for TCR alpha and TCR beta, carrying sample barcodes and UMIs, came from 5'RACE with constant-segment primers. TCRdb used MiXCR to reprocess the 5' RACE reads, holding one entry per CDR3 protein. The profile shows a few hundred thousand distinct CDR3 sequences, roughly 27% of them singletons. Sequencing used PBMCs or a T cell subset sorted from them (not recorded which). The sequence derives from an adult woman who had mild COVID-19 (a few samples of this study predate the infection). Cell type and time point are not known. The chain carries TRBV29-1 and TRBJ2-3, with 11 bases lining up with TRBD2. The CDR3 sequence is CSVAPGLAESRDTQYF. CDR3 sequence (DNA): TGCAGCGTGGCCCCGGGACTAGCGGAGAGTCGAGATACGCAGTATTTT.